This T cell receptor beta chain was recorded in a study of blood T cell repertoires in COVID-19. Study in general: Samples representing acute and convalescent COVID-19 were sourced from the United States, Italy and Spain. PBMCs, B-cell-depleted T cells, or T cells provided the cDNA or gDNA that made up the material.

As handled by the study authors: Reference gene primer amplification gave estimated nucleated cell counts. The protocol was immunoSEQ multiplex PCR, while the TCRdb copy is restricted to in-frame clones and leaves out a portion. Clone size and V and J calls were adopted from that table, with D and trimming inferred from the DNA. In the table there are 200,000 to 300,000 clones, about 81% of which are singletons. This CDR3 is 13 amino acids long. The V gene end was trimmed by 8 bases and the J gene end by 6 bases; junction bases not matched to a gene: 8. The germline V gene encodes CDR1 MNHEY and CDR2 SVGAGI. This clone was picked up a small number of times.

V usage is TRBV6-5 and J usage is TRBJ1-2; 8 positions agree with TRBD1. The TCR was taken from an older woman with active or convalescent COVID-19. The specimen sequenced was peripheral blood. The CDR3: CASALGTGDGYTF. For the CDR3, the DNA is TGTGCCAGCGCCTTAGGGACAGGAGATGGCTACACCTTC.